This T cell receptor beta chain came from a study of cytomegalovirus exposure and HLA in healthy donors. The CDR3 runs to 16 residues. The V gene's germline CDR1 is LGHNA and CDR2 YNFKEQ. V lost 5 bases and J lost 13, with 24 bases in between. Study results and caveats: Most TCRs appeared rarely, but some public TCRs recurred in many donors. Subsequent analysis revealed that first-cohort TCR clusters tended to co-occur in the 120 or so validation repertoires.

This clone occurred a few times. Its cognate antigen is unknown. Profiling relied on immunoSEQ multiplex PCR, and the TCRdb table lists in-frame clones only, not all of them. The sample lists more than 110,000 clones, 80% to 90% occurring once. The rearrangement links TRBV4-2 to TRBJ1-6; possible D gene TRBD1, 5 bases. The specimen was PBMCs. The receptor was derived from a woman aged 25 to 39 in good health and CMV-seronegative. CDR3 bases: TGTGCCAGCAGCGCCGCCCCTGGCCAGGGAATATACCCCCTCCACTTT. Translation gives CASSAAPGQGIYPLHF.